This is a list of T cell receptor beta chains from one sample in a study of T-cell memory formation after mild COVID-19. TCRdb passed the 5' RACE reads through MiXCR, listing each CDR3 protein once. The sample has 300,000 to 350,000 distinct CDR3 sequences; about an eighth are singletons. Sequenced material: PBMCs or a T cell subset sorted from them (not recorded which). These receptors all stem from a man aged 18 to 35 who had mild COVID-19 (a few samples of this study predate the infection). Cell type and time point are not known. Both conserved end residues are part of each CDR3. The D gene is left open where the match is weak. Where a row states a size, it is once, few, many or the class of an expanded clone; other rows omit it.

d_gene: -; j_gene: TRBJ1-2; v_gene: TRBV12-3/TRBV12-4; abundance: few; CDR3nt: TGTGCCAGCAGTTTAGTCCGGGCGGGATATGGCTACACCTTC; CDR3aa: CASSLVRAGYGYTF
d_gene: -; j_gene: TRBJ2-3; v_gene: TRBV11-2; abundance: many; CDR3nt: TGTGCCAGCAGAGACCGAACAGATACGCAGTATTTT; CDR3aa: CASRDRTDTQYF
d_gene: -; j_gene: TRBJ1-2; v_gene: TRBV10-3; abundance: -; CDR3nt: TGTGCCTTCGAAGGGAGGGGTGGCTACACCTTC; CDR3aa: CAFEGRGGYTF
d_gene: -; j_gene: TRBJ2-1; v_gene: TRBV20-1; abundance: -; CDR3nt: TGCAGTGCTAGTGGCAGGGTTATATCTTTGGAGCAGTTCTTC; CDR3aa: CSASGRVISLEQFF
d_gene: -; j_gene: TRBJ2-5; v_gene: TRBV5-1; abundance: -; CDR3nt: TGCGCCAGCAGCTCAGACTGGACAGCCTCGGGGACCCAGTACTTC; CDR3aa: CASSSDWTASGTQYF
d_gene: -; j_gene: TRBJ2-5; v_gene: TRBV5-1; abundance: -; CDR3nt: TGCGCCAGCAGCGGGGGAAACCTAAGAGAGACCCAGTACTTC; CDR3aa: CASSGGNLRETQYF
d_gene: TRBD1; j_gene: TRBJ1-2; v_gene: TRBV20-1; abundance: -; CDR3nt: TGCAGTGCTAGAGGACAGGGGGGGGTCTATGGCTACACCTTC; CDR3aa: CSARGQGGVYGYTF
d_gene: -; j_gene: TRBJ2-5; v_gene: TRBV15; abundance: few; CDR3nt: TGTGCCACCACACAACAGGTCCAAGAGACCCAGTACTTC; CDR3aa: CATTQQVQETQYF
d_gene: TRBD2; j_gene: TRBJ2-3; v_gene: TRBV20-1; abundance: few; CDR3nt: TGCAGTGCTAGGCTAGCGGGCAGACAAGATACGCAGTATTTT; CDR3aa: CSARLAGRQDTQYF
d_gene: -; j_gene: TRBJ1-5; v_gene: TRBV7-2; abundance: few; CDR3nt: TGTGCCAGCAGCTTAAGAACAGGGCAATATAGCAATCAGCCCCAGCATTTT; CDR3aa: CASSLRTGQYSNQPQHF
d_gene: TRBD1; j_gene: TRBJ2-2; v_gene: TRBV4-3; abundance: many; CDR3nt: TGCGCCAGCAGCCAAGATCAGGGGGCAGTCACCGGGGAGCTGTTTTTT; CDR3aa: CASSQDQGAVTGELFF
d_gene: -; j_gene: TRBJ1-6; v_gene: TRBV7-9; abundance: few; CDR3nt: TGTGCCAGCAGCTTACCGAATATGCATTCACCCCTCCACTTT; CDR3aa: CASSLPNMHSPLHF
d_gene: -; j_gene: TRBJ2-6; v_gene: TRBV7-3; abundance: -; CDR3nt: TGTGCCAGCAGCTTAAGAGGACCTGGGGCCAACGTCCTGACTTTC; CDR3aa: CASSLRGPGANVLTF
d_gene: -; j_gene: TRBJ1-2; v_gene: TRBV30; abundance: few; CDR3nt: TGTGCCTGGAGTGTAGGGGGTCATGGCTACACCTTC; CDR3aa: CAWSVGGHGYTF
d_gene: TRBD1; j_gene: TRBJ1-1; v_gene: TRBV7-6; abundance: few; CDR3nt: TGTGCCAGCAGCACACAGGGGCGGGGAAACACTGAAGCTTTCTTT; CDR3aa: CASSTQGRGNTEAFF
d_gene: -; j_gene: TRBJ1-3; v_gene: TRBV23-1; abundance: few; CDR3nt: TGCGCCAGCAGTCCGACCGTGGACTCTGGAAACACCATATATTTT; CDR3aa: CASSPTVDSGNTIYF
d_gene: TRBD2; j_gene: TRBJ2-7; v_gene: TRBV5-1; abundance: few; CDR3nt: TGCGCCAGCAGCCCGGGACTAGCGGGGAGGTACGAGCAGTACTTC; CDR3aa: CASSPGLAGRYEQYF
d_gene: -; j_gene: TRBJ1-1; v_gene: TRBV28; abundance: few; CDR3nt: TGTGCCAGCAGCCTATACAAACAGGGTAAGAACACTGAAGCTTTCTTT; CDR3aa: CASSLYKQGKNTEAFF
d_gene: -; j_gene: TRBJ2-2; v_gene: TRBV3-1; abundance: -; CDR3nt: TGTGCCAGCAGCCGGGTCGGGGAGCTGTTTTTT; CDR3aa: CASSRVGELFF
d_gene: -; j_gene: TRBJ1-2; v_gene: TRBV6-2/TRBV6-3; abundance: -; CDR3nt: TGTGCCAGCACAAACAGCGACATCAGGGGTTACTATGGCTACACCTTC; CDR3aa: CASTNSDIRGYYGYTF
d_gene: TRBD1; j_gene: TRBJ2-2; v_gene: TRBV3-1; abundance: -; CDR3nt: TGTGCCAGCACCGACCATGCCAAGGGGGCGTCCGGGGAGCTGTTTTTT; CDR3aa: CASTDHAKGASGELFF
d_gene: -; j_gene: TRBJ2-1; v_gene: TRBV10-3; abundance: few; CDR3nt: TGTGCCACCGACCGCACTAGCAACTCCTACAATGAGCAGTTCTTC; CDR3aa: CATDRTSNSYNEQFF
d_gene: TRBD1; j_gene: TRBJ1-2; v_gene: TRBV7-2; abundance: few; CDR3nt: TGTGCCAGCAGGATACAGACAGGGGACTATGGCTACACCTTC; CDR3aa: CASRIQTGDYGYTF
d_gene: -; j_gene: TRBJ2-1; v_gene: TRBV7-2; abundance: many; CDR3nt: TGTGCCAGCAGCGCCGTCCGGGGGAATGAGCAGTTCTTC; CDR3aa: CASSAVRGNEQFF
d_gene: TRBD2; j_gene: TRBJ2-5; v_gene: TRBV7-9; abundance: few; CDR3nt: TGTGCCAGCAGCCCACGGGGGACTAGCGTAACCCAGTACTTC; CDR3aa: CASSPRGTSVTQYF
d_gene: -; j_gene: TRBJ2-5; v_gene: TRBV12-3/TRBV12-4; abundance: -; CDR3nt: TGTGCCAGCAATTGGGGTAGGGGCCAGGGGGAGACCCAGTACTTC; CDR3aa: CASNWGRGQGETQYF
d_gene: TRBD2; j_gene: TRBJ2-1; v_gene: TRBV5-1; abundance: -; CDR3nt: TGCGCCAGCAGGGCTGGGACTAGTTGGGAGCAGTTCTTC; CDR3aa: CASRAGTSWEQFF
d_gene: -; j_gene: TRBJ1-2; v_gene: TRBV10-3; abundance: few; CDR3nt: TGTGCCATCAGTGAGTCGGTTTTCAGGGAACGGGATGGCTACACCTTC; CDR3aa: CAISESVFRERDGYTF
d_gene: -; j_gene: TRBJ2-7; v_gene: TRBV6-6; abundance: -; CDR3nt: TGTGCCAGCAGTTCCCCCGAGGGATTGGGCCTATACGAGCAGTACTTC; CDR3aa: CASSSPEGLGLYEQYF
d_gene: -; j_gene: TRBJ2-7; v_gene: TRBV6-6; abundance: few; CDR3nt: TGTGCCAGCAAGGCCCTCCGGGACTTATCCTACGAGCAGTACTTC; CDR3aa: CASKALRDLSYEQYF
d_gene: -; j_gene: TRBJ2-5; v_gene: TRBV3-1; abundance: -; CDR3nt: TGTGCCAGCAGCCAAGATTGGAGGGAAGAGACCCAGTACTTC; CDR3aa: CASSQDWREETQYF
d_gene: TRBD1; j_gene: TRBJ1-4; v_gene: TRBV7-9; abundance: few; CDR3nt: TGTGCCAGCAGCAGGCGGACCGGGACAGGGGGCGATCGCGAAAAACTGTTTTTT; CDR3aa: CASSRRTGTGGDREKLFF
d_gene: -; j_gene: TRBJ1-1; v_gene: TRBV24-1; abundance: few; CDR3nt: TGTGCCACCAGTGATTTGCACCGGGACACATGTACGAACACTGAAGCTTTCTTT; CDR3aa: CATSDLHRDTCTNTEAFF
d_gene: TRBD1; j_gene: TRBJ1-2; v_gene: TRBV18; abundance: few; CDR3nt: TGTGCCAGCTCACCAGCGACCGGACAGGGTAAAGGCTACACCTTC; CDR3aa: CASSPATGQGKGYTF
d_gene: TRBD1; j_gene: TRBJ1-3; v_gene: TRBV11-2; abundance: few; CDR3nt: TGTGCCAGCAGCCCGGGACAGGGGACTGGAAACACCATATATTTT; CDR3aa: CASSPGQGTGNTIYF
d_gene: TRBD1; j_gene: TRBJ2-6; v_gene: TRBV30; abundance: -; CDR3nt: TGTGCCTGGAGTGTAAGGGACAGGGAGTCCATCTCTGGGGCCAACGTCCTGACTTTC; CDR3aa: CAWSVRDRESISGANVLTF
d_gene: TRBD1; j_gene: TRBJ1-2; v_gene: TRBV5-1; abundance: -; CDR3nt: TGCGCCAGCAGCTTGGCCTCAGGGGGCGTGGGCTACACCTTC; CDR3aa: CASSLASGGVGYTF
d_gene: TRBD2; j_gene: TRBJ2-3; v_gene: TRBV5-1; abundance: -; CDR3nt: TGCGCCAGCGGAGGCGGGGGGTACACAGATACGCAGTATTTT; CDR3aa: CASGGGGYTDTQYF
d_gene: -; j_gene: TRBJ1-2; v_gene: TRBV6-5; abundance: -; CDR3nt: TGTGCCAGCAGTTCGAGGAAAGGGACCGTAGACGGAAGCTATGGCTACACCTTC; CDR3aa: CASSSRKGTVDGSYGYTF
d_gene: -; j_gene: TRBJ1-1; v_gene: TRBV29-1; abundance: -; CDR3nt: TGCAGCGTTGAGCTACAGGTGGGCCCCGAAGCTTTCTTT; CDR3aa: CSVELQVGPEAFF
d_gene: -; j_gene: TRBJ2-5; v_gene: TRBV19; abundance: -; CDR3nt: TGTGCCAGTAGTATTCTTCTTGCGGAGACCCAGTACTTC; CDR3aa: CASSILLAETQYF
d_gene: -; j_gene: TRBJ2-2; v_gene: TRBV24-1; abundance: few; CDR3nt: TGTGCCACCAGTGATTTAAAACGGGGAGTAACCGGGGAGCTGTTTTTT; CDR3aa: CATSDLKRGVTGELFF
d_gene: -; j_gene: TRBJ1-5; v_gene: TRBV4-1; abundance: -; CDR3nt: TGCGCCAGCAGCCAACCTGGACGGATCCTCGGTCAGCCCCAGCATTTT; CDR3aa: CASSQPGRILGQPQHF
d_gene: TRBD2; j_gene: TRBJ2-7; v_gene: TRBV6-2/TRBV6-3; abundance: -; CDR3nt: TGTGCCAGCAAATTGGGGACTAGCTTCTACGAGCAGTACTTC; CDR3aa: CASKLGTSFYEQYF
d_gene: -; j_gene: TRBJ2-5; v_gene: TRBV5-1; abundance: once; CDR3nt: TGCGCCAGCAGTTCCCCATACCCCAGGGAGACCCAGTACTTC; CDR3aa: CASSSPYPRETQYF
d_gene: -; j_gene: TRBJ2-5; v_gene: TRBV29-1; abundance: -; CDR3nt: TGCAGCAAGAAGGCGCGGGAGACCCAGTACTTC; CDR3aa: CSKKARETQYF
d_gene: -; j_gene: TRBJ1-1; v_gene: TRBV5-1; abundance: few; CDR3nt: TGCGCCAGCAGCTTTGGGGACGTGAACACTGAAGCTTTCTTT; CDR3aa: CASSFGDVNTEAFF
d_gene: TRBD1; j_gene: TRBJ2-1; v_gene: TRBV11-3; abundance: few; CDR3nt: TGTGCCAGCAGCGTAAGGGGACAGGGCGACAATGAGCAGTTCTTC; CDR3aa: CASSVRGQGDNEQFF
d_gene: -; j_gene: TRBJ1-1; v_gene: TRBV10-3; abundance: few; CDR3nt: TGTGCCATCAGCGCGCCGGGGGCTGGGGTTGAAGCTTTCTTT; CDR3aa: CAISAPGAGVEAFF
d_gene: -; j_gene: TRBJ2-2; v_gene: TRBV5-8; abundance: -; CDR3nt: TGTGCCAGCAGCCCGCCTAGGGGGACACCGTTTGACGGGGAGCTGTTTTTT; CDR3aa: CASSPPRGTPFDGELFF
d_gene: -; j_gene: TRBJ2-1; v_gene: TRBV11-3; abundance: many; CDR3nt: TGTGCCAGCAGCTTAGACCTACAAACACCTGAGCAGTTCTTC; CDR3aa: CASSLDLQTPEQFF
d_gene: -; j_gene: TRBJ1-5; v_gene: TRBV19; abundance: few; CDR3nt: TGTGCCAGTAGTGGGGATGGCAATCAGCCCCAGCATTTT; CDR3aa: CASSGDGNQPQHF
d_gene: -; j_gene: TRBJ2-3; v_gene: TRBV7-2; abundance: few; CDR3nt: TGTGCCAGCAGCTTTGCTATAAAGCGGGTTAGATCGAGGGATACGCAGTATTTT; CDR3aa: CASSFAIKRVRSRDTQYF
d_gene: -; j_gene: TRBJ2-7; v_gene: TRBV4-1; abundance: many; CDR3nt: TGCGCCAGCAGCCAGGTCGAGTCGTCAAAGAGGAACTTC; CDR3aa: CASSQVESSKRNF